The 18 T cell receptor beta chains presented below share a single source sample, sequenced in a study of cytomegalovirus exposure and HLA in healthy donors. Primers for the PCR totalled 60 Vbeta and 13 Jbeta. Data came from immunoSEQ multiplex PCR; TCRdb stores just in-frame clones and leaves some out. This table has around 120,000 clones, around 77% appearing once. The specimen was PBMCs. The receptors derive from a human donor in good health.

This chain joins TRBV4-1 and TRBJ1-1; 10 bases are a match to TRBD1. Per germline, CDR1 MGHRA and CDR2 YSYEKL. The CDR3 sequence is 15 residues long. V was pared by 5 bases and J by 4 bases, with 7 bases of the junction left unmatched. The CDR3 is CASSTRTGGVTEAFF. The CDR3 bases are TGCGCCAGCAGCACGCGGACAGGGGGTGTCACTGAAGCTTTCTTT.

This clone appeared once. The chain couples TRBV19 to TRBJ2-2; no reliable D call. The germline gives CDR1 LNHDA, CDR2 SQIVND (reference sequence). The CDR3 runs to 15 residues. V dropped 5 bases and J dropped 6 bases, with 16 bases sitting between them. Here the CDR3 reads CASSLNPGISGELFF. The CDR3 DNA reads as TGTGCCAGTAGTCTAAACCCGGGTATCTCCGGGGAGCTGTTTTTT.

This rearrangement joins TRBV6-1 to TRBJ2-1, with 7 bases aligning to TRBD1. CDR3 length equals 14 residues. Per the germline V gene, CDR1 is MNHNS and CDR2 is SASEGT. V shed 3 bases, J shed 10 bases, and the junction held 9 bases outside the gene matches. The CDR3 DNA follows: TGTGCCAGCAGTGACCTACAGGGGCACCGGGAGCAGTTCTTC. It specifies CASSDLQGHREQFF.

In regard to this clone: The junction shows a germline mismatch at one end, possibly a read error. The sample holds other DNA sequences that translate to the same CDR3. The chain uses TRBV7-3 and TRBJ2-1; TRBD2 matches 11 bases. The CDR3 loop spans 15 amino acids. CDR1 is SGHTA, CDR2 FQGTGA, per germline. Written as DNA, the CDR3 is TGTGCCAGCAGTTTAACTAGCGGGAGTCATAATGAGCAGTTCTTC. The encoded protein is CASSLTSGSHNEQFF.

The chain uses TRBV7-9 and TRBJ2-3, with 7 positions matching TRBD2. CDR1 SEHNR and CDR2 FQNEAQ come from the germline V gene (reference sequence). V shed 6 bases, J shed 2 bases, and the junction held 5 bases outside the gene matches. The CDR3 contains 14 residues. CDR3 protein: CASRGTTDTDTQYF. As DNA, the CDR3 is TGTGCCAGCAGAGGGACTACAGACACAGATACGCAGTATTTT.

The chain combines TRBV5-1 with TRBJ2-7; D not certain. V was clipped by 0 bases and J by 3 bases, with 7 bases between them. Germline V gene sequence: CDR1 SGHRS, CDR2 YFSETQ. The CDR3 has 13 residues. The CDR3, as DNA: TGCGCCAGCAGCTTGGGGAACTACTACGAGCAGTACTTC. Amino acids: CASSLGNYYEQYF.

CDR3 protein: CASSLSAGISSLSGNTIYF. CDR3 DNA: TGTGCCAGCAGTTTATCGGCAGGGATATCATCTCTTTCTGGAAACACCATATATTTT. The rearrangement links TRBV28 to TRBJ1-3; possible D gene TRBD1, 5 bases. Trimming stripped 1 base from V and 1 base from J, with 20 bases between. This CDR3 is built from 19 residues. Germline CDR1 reads MDHEN; CDR2 reads SYDVKM.

The J gene is TRBJ2-7, the V gene TRBV6-6, with 7 bases that match TRBD1. Germline assignment: CDR1 MNHNY and CDR2 SVGAGI (reference sequence). There are 15 residues in the CDR3. Trimming at V came to 5 bases and at J to 4 bases, leaving 11 bases not matched to a gene. The CDR3 here is CASSPRTGSVYEQYF. In DNA form, the CDR3 reads TGTGCCAGCAGTCCGCGGACAGGTTCAGTATACGAGCAGTACTTC.

This clone was counted a few times. The chain has TRBV6-5 and TRBJ2-7; a weak D match, TRBD1 (5 bases). V was trimmed by 6 bases and J by 1 base, leaving 13 bases between them. This CDR3 is 14 amino acids long. CDR1 and CDR2 (germline): MNHEY, SVGAGI. The CDR3 loop reads CASRPRRGSYEQYF. DNA of the CDR3: TGTGCCAGCAGACCCCGAAGGGGTTCCTACGAGCAGTACTTC.

The CDR3 protein is CAISREEAFF. For the CDR3, the DNA is TGTGCCATTTCTCGCGAGGAAGCTTTCTTT. This chain connects TRBV6-6 to TRBJ1-1; D gene ambiguous. From germline, CDR1 is MNHNY and CDR2 SVGAGI (reference sequence). The CDR3 runs 10 residues. Trimming cost V 10 bases and J 8 bases, with 11 bases left between them.

This rearrangement joins TRBV7-6 to TRBJ1-4; TRBD1 matches at 9 bases. The germline V gene has CDR1 SGHVS and CDR2 FNYEAQ. The trim removed 5 bases at V and 7 bases at J, leaving 8 bases unmatched. This CDR3 contains 15 residues. Written as DNA, the CDR3 is TGTGCCAGCAGCGCCCAGGGACAGGGAGGTGAAAAACTGTTTTTT. This sequence encodes CASSAQGQGGEKLFF.

This chain's CDR3 is CASSTRDREGNQPQHF. DNA for the CDR3: TGTGCCAGCAGCACAAGGGACAGGGAAGGCAATCAGCCCCAGCATTTT. The chain carries TRBV21-1 and TRBJ1-5; the DNA was not compared with TRBD1, the D call given in the table. TRBV21-1 is classified as a pseudogene. The CDR3 loop spans 16 amino acids.

This clone was recorded once. The chain recombines TRBV7-2 with TRBJ2-7, with TRBD2 matching 10 bases. The length of the CDR3 is 15 residues. J was trimmed by 4 bases and V by 4 bases; bases with no gene match: 7. CDR1 is SGHTA and CDR2 is FQGNSA in the germline V gene. The CDR3, as DNA: TGTGCCAGCAGCTCCGTACTAGCGGGAAGATACGAGCAGTACTTC. This encodes CASSSVLAGRYEQYF.

This clone was seen just once. The chain recombines TRBV6-1 with TRBJ1-1; 11 nucleotides match TRBD1. Germline trimming cut 10 bases from V and 4 bases from J; bases unmatched to any gene: 2. Germline V gives CDR1 MNHNS, CDR2 SASEGT. This CDR3 has 12 residues. CDR3: CATGTGGTEAFF. The CDR3 coding sequence is TGTGCCACCGGGACAGGGGGCACTGAAGCTTTCTTT.

This clone was seen a handful of times. V is TRBV5-4 and J is TRBJ1-2, with D possibly TRBD1 on 5 matching bases. Germline V CDR1 and CDR2: SGHNT, YYREEE (reference sequence). V was trimmed by 0 bases and J by 8 bases, leaving 14 bases between them. CDR3 length: 14 residues. The CDR3 DNA reads TGTGCCAGCAGCTTGGGACAGACGGTCCACGGCTACACCTTC. Its protein product is CASSLGQTVHGYTF.

V and J are TRBV7-5 and TRBJ2-3; the D call in the table, TRBD2, was not verified against the DNA. TRBV7-5 is a documented pseudogene. The length of the CDR3 is 18 residues. The CDR3 DNA reads TGTTCCAGAAGCCCTGTCGGGCTAGCGGGAGATTCAGGGGATACGCAGTATTTT. Residues: CSRSPVGLAGDSGDTQYF.

This chain connects TRBV18 to TRBJ1-1, with D maybe TRBD1 (5 bases). Trimming pared 0 bases from V and 4 bases from J, leaving 9 bases between. Germline-derived CDR1 and CDR2 are KGHSH and LQKENI. The CDR3 is made up of 14 amino acids. The CDR3 nucleotides are TGTGCCAGCTCACCACCAGGGGCGCGCACTGAAGCTTTCTTT. As protein: CASSPPGARTEAFF. Full variable domain (rest looked up from reference TRBV18 and TRBJ1-1): NAGVMQNPRHLVRRRGQEARLRCSPMKGHSHVYWYRQLPEEGLKFMVYLQKENIIDESGMPKERFSAEFPKEGPSILRIQQVVRGDSAAYFCASSPPGARTEAFFGQGTRLTVV.

This clone has a handful of counts. Other DNA sequences in the same sample also yield this CDR3. This chain connects TRBV18 to TRBJ2-7; no firm D call. The CDR3 sequence is 15 residues long. V was cut by 0 bases and J by 3 bases, with 12 bases left in between. The germline CDR1 and CDR2 sequences are KGHSH and LQKENI. The CDR3 sequence is CASSPPATGFYEQYF. The CDR3 DNA sequence: TGTGCCAGCTCACCACCCGCGACTGGCTTCTACGAGCAGTACTTC.